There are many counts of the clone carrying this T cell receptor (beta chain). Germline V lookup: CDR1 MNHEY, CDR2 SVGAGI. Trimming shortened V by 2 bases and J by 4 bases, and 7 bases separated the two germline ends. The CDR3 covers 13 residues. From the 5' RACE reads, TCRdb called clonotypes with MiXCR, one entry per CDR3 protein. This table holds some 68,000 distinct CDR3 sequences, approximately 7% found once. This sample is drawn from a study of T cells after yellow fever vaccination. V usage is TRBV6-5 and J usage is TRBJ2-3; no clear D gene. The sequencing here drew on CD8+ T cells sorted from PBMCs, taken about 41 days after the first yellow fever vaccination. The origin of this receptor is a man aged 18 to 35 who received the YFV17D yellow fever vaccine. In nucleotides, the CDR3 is TGTGCCAGCAGTTACCGCAGTTCAGATACGCAGTATTTT. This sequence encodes CASSYRSSDTQYF.